The sequence of this T cell receptor beta chain was determined in a study of blood T cell repertoires in COVID-19. Using immunoSEQ multiplex PCR, the repertoire was profiled, and TCRdb retains in-frame clones only, with some absent. The sample includes 200,000 to 250,000 clones, around 83% of them seen just once. From germline, CDR1 is MNHNY and CDR2 SVGAGI (reference sequence). The CDR3 extends over 15 amino acids. Unmatched junction bases numbered 9, after V lost 6 bases and J lost 7 bases. The chain recombines TRBV6-6 with TRBJ2-1; 10 bases match TRBD2. Sequencing was done on a sample of peripheral blood. This receptor was taken from a woman between 50 and 59 years old with acute or convalescent COVID-19. The CDR3 DNA reads as TGTGCCAGCAGCCAGAGCGGGGGGGCGGGGAATGAGCAGTTCTTC. It encodes CASSQSGGAGNEQFF.